This T cell receptor (beta chain) is drawn from a study of cytomegalovirus exposure and HLA in healthy donors. Study in general: A preliminary data release comprised 80 million to 95 million unique TCRs obtained from HLA-typed donors. The study, taken as a whole, reports: CMV antigen specificity was confirmed in vitro for a few CMV-associated chains.

Regarding donors, all were healthy bone marrow donors. As for this clone: Its antigen is as yet unknown.

PCR was performed using 60 Vbeta and 13 Jbeta primers. Assay: immunoSEQ multiplex PCR; the TCRdb copy retains only in-frame clones and omits some. The table includes approximately 210,000 clones, 82% detected once. The CDR3 has 14 residues. Trimming removed 4 bases from V and 4 bases from J, with 10 bases in between. Germline lookup yields CDR1 MNHNS and CDR2 SASEGT. The chain couples TRBV6-1 to TRBJ1-4; D is unclear. The sequencing input was PBMCs. The origin of this receptor is a man aged 35-49 years in good health and CMV-seropositive. CDR3 nucleotide sequence: TGTGCCAGCAGTGGTTCGGTTGGTAATGAAAAACTGTTTTTT. This sequence encodes CASSGSVGNEKLFF.